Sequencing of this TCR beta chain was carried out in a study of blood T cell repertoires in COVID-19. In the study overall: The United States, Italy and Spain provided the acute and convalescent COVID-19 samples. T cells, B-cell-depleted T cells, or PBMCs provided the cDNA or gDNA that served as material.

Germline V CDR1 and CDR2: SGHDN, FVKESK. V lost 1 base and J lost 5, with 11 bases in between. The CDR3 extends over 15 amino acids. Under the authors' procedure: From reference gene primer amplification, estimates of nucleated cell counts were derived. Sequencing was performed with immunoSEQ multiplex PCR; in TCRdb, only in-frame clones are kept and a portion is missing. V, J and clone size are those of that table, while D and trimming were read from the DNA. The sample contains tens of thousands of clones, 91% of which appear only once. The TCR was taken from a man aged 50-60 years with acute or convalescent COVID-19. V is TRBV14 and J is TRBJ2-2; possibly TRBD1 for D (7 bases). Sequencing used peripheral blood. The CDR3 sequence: CASSQGRGPTGELFF. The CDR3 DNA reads TGTGCCAGCAGCCAAGGGAGGGGGCCGACCGGGGAGCTGTTTTTT.